This T cell receptor (beta chain) was sequenced for a study of blood T cells in healthy people across ages. Through a sample-barcoded 5' primer and a J-beta primer mix, a second PCR was run for about 6 to 11 cycles. TCRdb fed the 5' RACE reads into MiXCR, producing one record per CDR3 protein. The sample lists around 1,000,000 distinct CDR3 sequences; roughly 24% were seen once. In germline, CDR1 is SQVTM, CDR2 ANQGSEA. This CDR3 has 12 residues. V shed 7 bases and J shed 2 bases, with 10 bases lying between them. These same records also appear under a second study, on T cells of mothers and their children.

J is TRBJ2-3 and V is TRBV29-1; D is unclear. This receptor was taken from a girl aged 2 to 10 in good health. Sequenced input: blood. In DNA form, the CDR3 reads TGCAGCGGTCGGGTGGACACAGATACGCAGTATTTT. Translation gives CSGRVDTDTQYF.